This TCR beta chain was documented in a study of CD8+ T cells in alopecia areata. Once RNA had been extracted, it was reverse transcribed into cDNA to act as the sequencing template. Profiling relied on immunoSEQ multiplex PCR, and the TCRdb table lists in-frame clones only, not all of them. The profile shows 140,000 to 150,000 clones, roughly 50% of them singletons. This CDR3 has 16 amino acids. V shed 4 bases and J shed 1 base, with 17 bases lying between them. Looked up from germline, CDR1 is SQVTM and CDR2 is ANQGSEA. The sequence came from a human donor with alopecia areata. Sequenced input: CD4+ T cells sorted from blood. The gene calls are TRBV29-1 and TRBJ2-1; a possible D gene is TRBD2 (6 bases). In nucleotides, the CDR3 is TGCAGCGTTGCGGGCTGGCGGGGCGGTTCCTACAATGAGCAGTTCTTC. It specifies CSVAGWRGGSYNEQFF.